These 21 T cell receptor beta chains originate from one sample sequenced in a study of T cell repertoires in aging, cancer and after chemotherapy. Peripheral blood genomic DNA, not sorted cells or RNA, was the template. TRB rearrangements spanning V, D and J were amplified using mixed TRB-A/B primers. MiXCR, applied by TCRdb to the multiplex PCR reads, yields one record per CDR3 protein. The sample holds several thousand distinct CDR3 sequences, around 25% seen once. The source material was blood. The receptors here all came from a human donor with a solid tumor.

The V and J genes are TRBV20-1 and TRBJ2-3; either TRBD1 or TRBD2 may fit D (5 bases each). This CDR3 comprises 15 residues. The V and J ends lost 5 bases and 1 base respectively, with 16 bases between them. Germline V gene data show CDR1 as DFQATT and CDR2 as SNEGSKA (reference sequence). The CDR3 reads CSAPGTRGRTDTQYF. CDR3 DNA sequence: TGCAGTGCTCCCGGGACCAGAGGTCGCACAGATACGCAGTATTTT.

Turning to this clonotype: Being one base from a much bigger clone, this may be a read error. The V call is TRBV13, the J call TRBJ1-2, with D uncertain. Germline CDR1 reads PRHDT; CDR2 reads FYEKMQ (reference sequence). V was trimmed by 4 bases and J by 5 bases, leaving 8 bases between them. This CDR3 spans 12 amino acids. CDR3 DNA: TGTGCCAGCAGCTCGGAACAGTATGGCTACACCTTC. Protein: CASSSEQYGYTF.

Concerning this clonotype: One end of the junction is discordant with germline, which a read error may explain. This rearrangement joins TRBV5-6 to TRBJ2-1; no firm D call. The germline V gene encodes CDR1 SGHDT and CDR2 YYEEEE. The CDR3 is 12 amino acids. Here the CDR3 reads CASSSTPNEQFF. In DNA, the CDR3 is TGCGCCAGCAGCTCCACCCCCAATGAGCAGTTCTTC.

By share of the sample, this clonotype is medium-sized (0.01 to 0.1%). V usage is TRBV29-1 and J usage is TRBJ2-2, with D perhaps TRBD1 (6 bases). V gave up 4 bases and J gave up 5 bases, with 20 bases separating them. The CDR3 sequence is 16 residues long. The germline gives CDR1 SQVTM, CDR2 ANQGSEA. The CDR3 coding sequence is TGCAGCGTTGGGGTCGGGGCAGGGGCGCCGACCGGGGAGCTGTTTTTT. It translates to CSVGVGAGAPTGELFF.

The chain joins TRBV12-3 or TRBV12-4 to TRBJ2-7; TRBD1 is a possible D gene (7 bases). The CDR3 runs 14 residues. Deletions cut 6 bases from V and 2 bases from J, with 14 bases between. CDR3 sequence (DNA): TGTGCCAGCAGACAGGGGAGGTTGGCCTACGAGCAGTACTTC. Amino acid sequence: CASRQGRLAYEQYF.

This clonotype is medium-sized by share. CDR3 DNA: TGTGCCAGCAGTCCTGTAAACCCATCTCCGGGGGGCTACGAGCAGTACTTC. Protein: CASSPVNPSPGGYEQYF. J is TRBJ2-7 and V is TRBV6-2 or TRBV6-3, with 7 bases aligning to TRBD2. Germline trimming cut 5 bases from V and 3 bases from J; bases unmatched to any gene: 16. The CDR3 spans 17 residues. Germline V CDR1 and CDR2: MNHEY, SVGEGT.

Comments on this clonotype: An end of the junction does not agree with germline; a read error may underlie this. This sequence joins TRBV15 and TRBJ1-1, with D possibly being TRBD1 (5 bases). Germline V CDR1 and CDR2: LNHNV, YYDKDF (reference sequence). This CDR3 is built from 11 residues. CDR3 protein: CATSRESDRYF. The CDR3 nucleotides are TGTGCCACCAGCAGAGAGTCAGACAGATACTTT.

J is TRBJ2-5 and V is TRBV7-2; 8 positions match TRBD1. With 4 bases clipped from V and 2 bases from J, the junction kept 6 bases outside the gene matches. This CDR3 comprises 15 residues. The germline V gene encodes CDR1 SGHTA and CDR2 FQGNSA. The CDR3: CASSYGTGIQETQYF. CDR3 nucleotides: TGTGCCAGCAGCTACGGGACAGGCATACAAGAGACCCAGTACTTC.

This clonotype is termed medium-sized. The V gene is TRBV11-3, the J gene TRBJ1-1, with D possibly TRBD1 on 5 matching bases. CDR1 SGHNT and CDR2 YENEEA come from the germline V gene. Trimming took off 6 bases at V and 6 bases at J, with 11 bases between the two ends. The CDR3 consists of 12 residues. The CDR3 sequence is CASRSGSPEAFF. The CDR3 bases are TGTGCCAGCAGGTCAGGGTCGCCTGAAGCTTTCTTT.

In the case of this clonotype: Just one base apart from a much larger clone, this may be a read error. The rearrangement links TRBV6-5 to TRBJ2-1; maybe TRBD2 (5 bases). Trimming shortened V by 5 bases and J by 12 bases, and 17 bases separated the two germline ends. CDR3 length: 13 amino acids. Germline V CDR1 and CDR2: MNHEY, SVGAGI. CDR3 DNA: TGTGCCAGCAGTGACGGATTCGGGGTCACGCAGTTCTTC. Translation gives CASSDGFGVTQFF.

By sample fraction, this clonotype is medium-sized. This chain joins TRBV5-4 and TRBJ2-1, with D perhaps matching TRBD1 or TRBD2 (5 bases each). The CDR3 spans 13 residues. Per the germline V gene, CDR1 is SGHNT and CDR2 is YYREEE (reference sequence). Trimming removed 3 bases from V and 9 bases from J, with 13 bases in between. DNA of the CDR3: TGTGCCAGCAGCTCCGGGACCGTGTCTGAGCAGTTCTTC. Translated: CASSSGTVSEQFF.

This clonotype is medium-sized within its sample. The J gene is TRBJ2-6, the V gene TRBV19; D gene ambiguous. CDR1 LNHDA and CDR2 SQIVND come from the germline V gene (reference sequence). CDR3 size: 16 residues. V lost 7 bases to trimming and J lost 0 bases, with 13 bases between them. CDR3 protein: CASNAQRNSGANVLTF. The DNA of the CDR3 is TGTGCCAGTAACGCCCAGAGAAACTCTGGGGCCAACGTCCTGACTTTC. The full variable domain, with the rest looked up from reference TRBV19 and TRBJ2-6, is DGGITQSPKYLFRKEGQNVTLSCEQNLNHDAMYWYRQDPGQGLRLIYYSQIVNDFQKGDIAEGYSVSREKKESFPLTVTSAQKNPTAFYLCASNAQRNSGANVLTFGAGSRLTVL.

By proportion, this clonotype is large. This rearrangement joins TRBV6-5 to TRBJ1-1; D perhaps matches TRBD1 (6 bases). Germline CDR1 reads MNHEY; CDR2 reads SVGAGI. V lost 5 bases and J 5 bases, leaving 12 bases between the germline ends. CDR3 length equals 13 residues. DNA of the CDR3: TGTGCCAGCAGTAAACAGGGAAGTACTGAAGCTTTCTTT. Its translation: CASSKQGSTEAFF.

This chain connects TRBV5-6 to TRBJ1-6, with D perhaps TRBD1 (6 bases). V was cut by 4 bases and J by 9 bases, with 17 bases left in between. This CDR3 contains 15 residues. The germline V gene has CDR1 SGHDT and CDR2 YYEEEE. Here the CDR3 reads CASSPSRRGGSPLHF. The CDR3 DNA reads as TGTGCCAGCAGCCCTTCCCGGAGGGGGGGTTCACCCCTCCACTTT. Complete variable domain (other parts from reference TRBV5-6 and TRBJ1-6): DAGVTQSPTHLIKTRGQQVTLRCSPKSGHDTVSWYQQALGQGPQFIFQYYEEEERQRGNFPDRFSGHQFPNYSSELNVNALLLGDSALYLCASSPSRRGGSPLHFGNGTRLTVT.

This clonotype is labeled medium-sized. The chain is built from TRBV6-2 or TRBV6-3 and TRBJ2-1; a possible D gene is TRBD1 (6 bases). The CDR3 runs to 15 residues. CDR1 is MNHEY and CDR2 is SVGEGT in the germline V gene. Deletions cut 7 bases from V and 4 bases from J, with 17 bases between. The CDR3 bases are TGTGCCAGCACCCTCGACATGAGGGGGTACAATGAGCAGTTCTTC. This gives the protein CASTLDMRGYNEQFF.

V and J are TRBV7-2 and TRBJ2-7, with 7 nucleotides matching TRBD2. This CDR3 comprises 15 residues. J lost 2 bases, V lost 4 bases, and 8 bases had no gene match. CDR1 and CDR2 (germline): SGHTA, FQGNSA. The CDR3 nucleotides read TGTGCCAGCAGCTCACACTTGGCGGGAGCCTACGAGCAGTACTTC. This gives the protein CASSSHLAGAYEQYF.

This clonotype was counted a few times. The chain is built from TRBV5-5 and TRBJ2-1, with TRBD2 matching 12 bases. Trimming removed 1 base from V and 3 bases from J; junction bases left unmatched: 20. The germline CDR1 and CDR2 sequences are SGHKS and YYEKEE (reference sequence). The CDR3 has 22 amino acids. The CDR3, as DNA: TGTGCCAGCAGCTTGTCTTCCGGTAGCCCCGTTCTAGCGGGAGGGGGCTACAATGAGCAGTTCTTC. The encoded protein is CASSLSSGSPVLAGGGYNEQFF.

This clonotype was found a few times. The chain links TRBV6-5 to TRBJ1-4; tentatively, D is TRBD1 (5 bases). Germline CDR1 and CDR2: MNHEY and SVGAGI. V was clipped by 1 base and J by 7 bases, with 13 bases between them. The CDR3 contains 15 residues. CDR3 region: CASSYWDSAGEKLFF. Written as DNA, the CDR3 is TGTGCCAGCAGTTACTGGGACTCAGCGGGTGAAAAACTGTTTTTT.

The rearrangement links TRBV4-3 to TRBJ1-4; the D gene is possibly TRBD1 (6 bases). From germline, CDR1 is LGHNA and CDR2 YSLEER. The V end lost 0 bases, the J end lost 0 bases, and 11 bases lay between the germline ends. The CDR3 extends over 17 amino acids. CDR3 nucleotide sequence: TGCGCCAGCAGCCAAGATCCAGGGGTGACAACTAATGAAAAACTGTTTTTT. Translation gives CASSQDPGVTTNEKLFF.

This chain joins TRBV20-1 and TRBJ2-5; 10 nucleotides line up with TRBD2. V was pared by 0 bases and J by 4 bases, with 11 bases of the junction left unmatched. Germline V gives CDR1 DFQATT, CDR2 SNEGSKA (reference sequence). This CDR3 is 17 amino acids long. CDR3 sequence reads: CSARELVWASGGETQYF. CDR3 DNA: TGCAGTGCTAGAGAATTAGTTTGGGCTAGCGGGGGAGAGACCCAGTACTTC.

The chain combines TRBV6-2 or TRBV6-3 with TRBJ2-1, with 11 bases fitting TRBD2. The CDR3 consists of 16 residues. The germline V gene encodes CDR1 MNHEY and CDR2 SVGEGT. V was clipped by 4 bases and J by 1 base; unmatched bases: 3. This CDR3 is CASSFLAGGSYNEQFF. The DNA of the CDR3 is TGTGCCAGCAGTTTTCTAGCGGGAGGTTCCTACAATGAGCAGTTCTTC.